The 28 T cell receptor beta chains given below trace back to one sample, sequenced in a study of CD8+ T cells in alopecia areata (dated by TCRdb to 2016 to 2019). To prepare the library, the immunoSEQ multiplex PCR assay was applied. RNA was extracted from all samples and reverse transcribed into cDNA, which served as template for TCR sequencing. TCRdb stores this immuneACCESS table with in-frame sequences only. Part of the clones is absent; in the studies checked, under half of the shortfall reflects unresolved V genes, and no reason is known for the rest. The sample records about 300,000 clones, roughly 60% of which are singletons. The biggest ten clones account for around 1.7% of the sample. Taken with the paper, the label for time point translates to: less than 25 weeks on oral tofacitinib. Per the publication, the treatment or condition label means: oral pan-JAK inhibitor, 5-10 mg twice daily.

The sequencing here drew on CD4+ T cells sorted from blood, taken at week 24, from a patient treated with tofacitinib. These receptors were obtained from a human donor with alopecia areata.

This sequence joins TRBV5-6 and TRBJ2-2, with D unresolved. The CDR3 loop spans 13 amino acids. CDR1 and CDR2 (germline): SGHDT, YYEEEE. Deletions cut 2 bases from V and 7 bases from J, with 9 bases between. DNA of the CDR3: TGTGCCAGCAGCTTACCCTTAAGCGGGGAGCTGTTTTTT. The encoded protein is CASSLPLSGELFF.

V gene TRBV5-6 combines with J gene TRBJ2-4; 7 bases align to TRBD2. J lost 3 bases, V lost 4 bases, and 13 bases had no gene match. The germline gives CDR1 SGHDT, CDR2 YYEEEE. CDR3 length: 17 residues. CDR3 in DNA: TGTGCCAGCAGCGTGGGCGGGGGTCCCAAGGTCAAAAACATTCAGTACTTC. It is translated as CASSVGGGPKVKNIQYF. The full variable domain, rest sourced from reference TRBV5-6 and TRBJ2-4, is DAGVTQSPTHLIKTRGQQVTLRCSPKSGHDTVSWYQQALGQGPQFIFQYYEEEERQRGNFPDRFSGHQFPNYSSELNVNALLLGDSALYLCASSVGGGPKVKNIQYFGAGTRLSVL.

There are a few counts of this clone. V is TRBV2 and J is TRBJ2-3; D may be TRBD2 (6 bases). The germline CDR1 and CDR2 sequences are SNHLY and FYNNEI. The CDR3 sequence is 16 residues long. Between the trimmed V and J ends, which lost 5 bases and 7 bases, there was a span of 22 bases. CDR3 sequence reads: CASSLQTSRGGNTQYF. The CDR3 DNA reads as TGTGCCAGCAGTCTCCAAACTAGCCGGGGCGGGAATACGCAGTATTTT.

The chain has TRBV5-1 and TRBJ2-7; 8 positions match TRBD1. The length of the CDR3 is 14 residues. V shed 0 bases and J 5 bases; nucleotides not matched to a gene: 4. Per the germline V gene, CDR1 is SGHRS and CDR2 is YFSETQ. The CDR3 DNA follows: TGCGCCAGCAGCTTGGCACAGGGGGGCAACGAGCAGTACTTC. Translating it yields CASSLAQGGNEQYF.

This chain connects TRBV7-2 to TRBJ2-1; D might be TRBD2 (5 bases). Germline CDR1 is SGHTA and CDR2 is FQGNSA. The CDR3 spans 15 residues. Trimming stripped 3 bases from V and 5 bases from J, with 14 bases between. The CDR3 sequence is CASSFPGYTDNEQFF. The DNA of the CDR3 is TGTGCCAGCAGCTTCCCGGGGTATACGGACAATGAGCAGTTCTTC.

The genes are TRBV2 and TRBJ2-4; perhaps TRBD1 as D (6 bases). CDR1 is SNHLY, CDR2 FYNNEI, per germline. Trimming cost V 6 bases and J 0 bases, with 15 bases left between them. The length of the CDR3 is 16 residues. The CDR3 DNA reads TGTGCCAGCAGCGAACAGGGACCGCTAGCCAAAAACATTCAGTACTTC. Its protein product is CASSEQGPLAKNIQYF.

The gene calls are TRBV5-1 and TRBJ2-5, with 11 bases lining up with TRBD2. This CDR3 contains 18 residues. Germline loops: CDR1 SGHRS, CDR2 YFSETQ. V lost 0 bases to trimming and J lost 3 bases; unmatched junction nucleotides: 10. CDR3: CASSLGLAGGPPEETQYF. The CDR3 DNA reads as TGCGCCAGCAGCTTGGGGCTAGCGGGGGGACCGCCCGAAGAGACCCAGTACTTC.

The CDR3: CASRTGNQETQYF. Here the CDR3 DNA reads TGTGCTAGTCGCACCGGGAACCAAGAGACCCAGTACTTC. This sequence joins TRBV12-5 and TRBJ2-5, with D perhaps TRBD2 (5 bases). Germline V CDR1 and CDR2: LGHNT, FRNRAP. This CDR3 has 13 residues. The germline V and J ends were trimmed by 8 bases and 0 bases, with 10 bases remaining between them. The full variable domain, in which reference TRBV12-5 and TRBJ2-5 provide the parts outside the CDR3, is DARVTQTPRHKVTEMGQEVTMRCQPILGHNTVFWYRQTMMQGLELLAYFRNRAPLDDSGMPKDRFSAEMPDATLATLKIQPSEPRDSAVYFCASRTGNQETQYFGPGTRLLVL.

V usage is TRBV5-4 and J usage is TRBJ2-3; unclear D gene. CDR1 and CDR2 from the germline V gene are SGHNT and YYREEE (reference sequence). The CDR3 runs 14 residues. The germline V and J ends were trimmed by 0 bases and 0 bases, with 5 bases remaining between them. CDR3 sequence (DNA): TGTGCCAGCAGCTTGGTGAGGAGCACAGATACGCAGTATTTT. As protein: CASSLVRSTDTQYF.

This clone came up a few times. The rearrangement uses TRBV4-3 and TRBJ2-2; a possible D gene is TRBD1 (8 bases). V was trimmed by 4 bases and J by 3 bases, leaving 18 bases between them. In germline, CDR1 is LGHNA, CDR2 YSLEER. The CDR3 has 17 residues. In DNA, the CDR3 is TGCGCCAGCAGCCGGGACAGGAGCGGGGACTACACCGGGGAGCTGTTTTTT. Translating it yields CASSRDRSGDYTGELFF.

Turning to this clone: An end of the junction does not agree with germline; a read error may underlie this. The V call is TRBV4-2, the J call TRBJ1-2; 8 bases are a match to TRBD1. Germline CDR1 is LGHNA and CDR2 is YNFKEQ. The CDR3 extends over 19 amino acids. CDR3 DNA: TGTGCCAGCAGCCAAGATCTCGGGGGCTGGGCTCGGACAGGGCTGCTAGGAATCTTC. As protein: CASSQDLGGWARTGLLGIF.

CDR3 DNA: TGCAGCGTTGCGGTGCAGGGGGTAGGAGAGACCCAGTACTTC. Its translation: CSVAVQGVGETQYF. This chain uses TRBV29-1 with TRBJ2-5; 7 bases are a match to TRBD1. The germline V gene encodes CDR1 SQVTM and CDR2 ANQGSEA. With 4 bases clipped from V and 4 bases from J, the junction kept 9 bases outside the gene matches. The CDR3 totals 14 residues.

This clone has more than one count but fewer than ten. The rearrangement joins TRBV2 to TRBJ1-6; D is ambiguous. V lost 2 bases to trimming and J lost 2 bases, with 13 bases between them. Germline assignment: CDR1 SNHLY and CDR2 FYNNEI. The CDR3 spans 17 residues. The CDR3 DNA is TGTGCCAGCAGTGAACGAAGGGCTGTAGCCTATAATTCACCCCTCCACTTT. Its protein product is CASSERRAVAYNSPLHF.

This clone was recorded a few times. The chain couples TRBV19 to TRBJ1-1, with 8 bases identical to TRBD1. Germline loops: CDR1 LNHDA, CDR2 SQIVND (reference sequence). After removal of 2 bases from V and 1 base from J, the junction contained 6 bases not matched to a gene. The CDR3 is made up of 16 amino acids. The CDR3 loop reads CASSIMDRETNTEAFF. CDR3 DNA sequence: TGTGCCAGTAGTATAATGGACAGGGAGACGAACACTGAAGCTTTCTTT.

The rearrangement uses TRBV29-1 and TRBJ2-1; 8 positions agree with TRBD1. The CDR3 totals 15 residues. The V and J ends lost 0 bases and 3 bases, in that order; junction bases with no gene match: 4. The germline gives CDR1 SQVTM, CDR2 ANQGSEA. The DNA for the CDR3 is TGCAGCGTTGAAGACAGGGGGCTCCACTACAATGAGCAGTTCTTC. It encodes CSVEDRGLHYNEQFF.

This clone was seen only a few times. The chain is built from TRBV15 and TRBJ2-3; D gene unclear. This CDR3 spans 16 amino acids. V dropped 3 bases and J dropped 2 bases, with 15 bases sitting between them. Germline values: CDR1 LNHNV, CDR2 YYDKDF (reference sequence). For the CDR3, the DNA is TGTGCCACCAGCAGCCAGTCCCGGGCCCCCACAGATACGCAGTATTTT. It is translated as CATSSQSRAPTDTQYF.

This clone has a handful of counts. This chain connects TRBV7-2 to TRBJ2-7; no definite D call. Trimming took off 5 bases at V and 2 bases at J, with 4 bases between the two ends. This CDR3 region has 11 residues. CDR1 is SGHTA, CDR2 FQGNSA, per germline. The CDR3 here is CASSQAYEQYF. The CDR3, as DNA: TGTGCCAGCAGCCAAGCCTACGAGCAGTACTTC.

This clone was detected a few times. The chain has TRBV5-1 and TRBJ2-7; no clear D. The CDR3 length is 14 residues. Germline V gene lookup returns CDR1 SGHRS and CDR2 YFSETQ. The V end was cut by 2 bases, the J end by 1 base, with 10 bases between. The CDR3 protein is CASSLLSQSYEQYF. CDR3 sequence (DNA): TGCGCCAGCAGCTTATTGAGCCAATCCTACGAGCAGTACTTC. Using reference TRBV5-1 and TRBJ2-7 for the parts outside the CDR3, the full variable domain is KAGVTQTPRYLIKTRGQQVTLSCSPISGHRSVSWYQQTPGQGLQFLFEYFSETQRNKGNFPGRFSGRQFSNSRSEMNVSTLELGDSALYLCASSLLSQSYEQYFGPGTRLTVT.

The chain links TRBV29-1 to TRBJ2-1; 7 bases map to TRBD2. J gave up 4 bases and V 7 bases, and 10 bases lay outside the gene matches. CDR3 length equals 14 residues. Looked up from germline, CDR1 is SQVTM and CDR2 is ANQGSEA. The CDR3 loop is CSAGDGGGYNEQFF. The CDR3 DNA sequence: TGCAGCGCGGGGGACGGCGGGGGATACAATGAGCAGTTCTTC.

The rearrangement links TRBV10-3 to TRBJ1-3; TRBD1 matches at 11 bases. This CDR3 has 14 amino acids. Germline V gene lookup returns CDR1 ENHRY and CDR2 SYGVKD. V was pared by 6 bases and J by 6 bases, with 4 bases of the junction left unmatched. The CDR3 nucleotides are TGTGCCATCAGGCGGACAGGGGGCGAAAACACCATATATTTT. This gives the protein CAIRRTGGENTIYF.

CDR3 bases: TGCAGTGCGGACGATACGCAGTATTTT. Encoded protein: CSADDTQYF. The chain employs TRBV20-1 and TRBJ2-3; D remains ambiguous. The V gene's germline CDR1 is DFQATT and CDR2 SNEGSKA (reference sequence). This CDR3 comprises 9 residues. Trimming left V 6 bases short and J 6 bases short, with 4 bases between.

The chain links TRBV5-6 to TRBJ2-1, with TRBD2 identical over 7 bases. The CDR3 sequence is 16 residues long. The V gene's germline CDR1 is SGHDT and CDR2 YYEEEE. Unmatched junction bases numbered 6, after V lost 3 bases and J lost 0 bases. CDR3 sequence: CASSYYRDYSYNEQFF. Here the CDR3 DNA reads TGTGCCAGCAGCTACTACCGGGACTACTCCTACAATGAGCAGTTCTTC.

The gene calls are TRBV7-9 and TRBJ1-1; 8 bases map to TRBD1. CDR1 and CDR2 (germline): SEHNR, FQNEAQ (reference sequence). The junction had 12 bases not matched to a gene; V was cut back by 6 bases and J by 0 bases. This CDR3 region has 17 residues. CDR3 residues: CASSYNLQGVLNTEAFF. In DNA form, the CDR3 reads TGTGCCAGCAGTTATAACCTACAGGGGGTCTTGAACACTGAAGCTTTCTTT.

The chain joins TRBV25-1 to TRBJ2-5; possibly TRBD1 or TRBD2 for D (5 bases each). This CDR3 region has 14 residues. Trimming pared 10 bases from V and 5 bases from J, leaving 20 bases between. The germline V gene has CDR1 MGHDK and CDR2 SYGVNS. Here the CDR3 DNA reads TGTGCCACTGTCCCCGGGACCTGGGGGGAGACCCAGTACTTC. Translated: CATVPGTWGETQYF.

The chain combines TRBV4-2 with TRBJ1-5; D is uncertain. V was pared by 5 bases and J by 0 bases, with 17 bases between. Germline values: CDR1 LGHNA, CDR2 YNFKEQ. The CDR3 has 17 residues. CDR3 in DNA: TGTGCCAGCAGCGGCCGGGCCCGCTCGTATAGCAATCAGCCCCAGCATTTT. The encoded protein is CASSGRARSYSNQPQHF.

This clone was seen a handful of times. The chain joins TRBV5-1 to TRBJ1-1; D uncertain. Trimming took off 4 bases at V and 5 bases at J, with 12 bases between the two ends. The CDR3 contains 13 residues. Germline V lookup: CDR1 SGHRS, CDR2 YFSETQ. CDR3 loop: CASSEDIGTEAFF. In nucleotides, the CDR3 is TGCGCCAGCAGCGAAGACATCGGAACTGAAGCTTTCTTT.

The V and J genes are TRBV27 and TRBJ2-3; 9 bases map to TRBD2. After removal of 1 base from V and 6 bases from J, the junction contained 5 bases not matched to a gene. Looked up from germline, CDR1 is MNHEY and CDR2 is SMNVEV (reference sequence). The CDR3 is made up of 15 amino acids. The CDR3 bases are TGTGCCAGCAGTTTATTTGCGGGGGGGCCTGATACGCAGTATTTT. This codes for CASSLFAGGPDTQYF.

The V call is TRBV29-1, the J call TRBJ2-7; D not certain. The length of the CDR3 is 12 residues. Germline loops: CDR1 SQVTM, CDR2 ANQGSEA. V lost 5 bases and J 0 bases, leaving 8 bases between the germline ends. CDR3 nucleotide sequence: TGCAGCGTTCAGTTGAGCTCCTACGAGCAGTACTTC. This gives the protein CSVQLSSYEQYF.